The rows below give T cell receptor beta chains drawn from one sample of a study of blood T cells in healthy people across ages. TCRdb re-called the 5' RACE reads through MiXCR, storing one row per CDR3 protein. The sample lists a few hundred thousand distinct CDR3 sequences; 45% to 60% were seen once. Sequenced material: blood. These receptors were taken from a man aged 60 to 69 in good health. Both conserved end residues are part of each CDR3. D genes are given only for firm matches. Some rows have no size entry. The others give once, few or many, or a class for an expanded clone.

>TRBJ2-7|TRBV3-1|-|-
CASSQDRPYEQYF
TGTGCCAGCAGCCAAGATCGACCCTACGAGCAGTACTTC
>TRBJ2-7|TRBV20-1|TRBD1|-
CSARDNVGQGKDEQYF
TGCAGTGCTAGAGATAACGTGGGACAGGGGAAGGACGAGCAGTACTTC
>TRBJ2-7|TRBV20-1|-|once
CSAAPLQRGYEQYF
TGCAGTGCCGCCCCCCTCCAGAGGGGCTACGAGCAGTACTTC
>TRBJ2-6|TRBV5-1|TRBD1|-
CASSPNRGLGANVLTF
TGCGCCAGCAGCCCAAACAGGGGGCTTGGGGCCAACGTCCTGACTTTC
>TRBJ2-5|TRBV29-1|-|-
CSVERWETQYF
TGCAGCGTTGAAAGGTGGGAGACCCAGTACTTC
>TRBJ1-2|TRBV12-3/TRBV12-4|-|-
CASSLGAGNYGYTF
TGTGCCAGCAGTTTAGGGGCCGGAAACTATGGCTACACCTTC
>TRBJ2-3|TRBV24-1|TRBD1|few
CATSAGGTDTQYF
TGTGCCACCAGTGCAGGGGGAACAGATACGCAGTATTTT
>TRBJ2-7|TRBV20-1|TRBD1|-
CSARDRLTGTYEQYF
TGCAGTGCTAGAGATCGACTGACAGGGACCTACGAGCAGTACTTC
>TRBJ1-4|TRBV6-6|TRBD1|-
CASSTGTGKGFGKLFF
TGTGCCAGCAGTACCGGGACAGGGAAGGGTTTCGGAAAACTGTTTTTT
>TRBJ2-1|TRBV6-5|TRBD2|-
CASMPGLAAYNEQFF
TGTGCCAGCATGCCGGGACTAGCGGCCTACAATGAGCAGTTCTTC
>TRBJ2-3|TRBV10-3|TRBD2|-
CAIRPGGTTDTQYF
TGTGCCATCAGACCGGGAGGGACCACAGATACGCAGTATTTT
>TRBJ1-1|TRBV20-1|-|-
CSASSGFLNTEAFF
TGCAGTGCTAGTTCAGGATTCCTGAACACTGAAGCTTTCTTT
>TRBJ2-1|TRBV6-5|TRBD2|-
CASRPTSGNEQFF
TGTGCCAGCAGGCCCACTAGCGGCAATGAGCAGTTCTTC
>TRBJ2-5|TRBV7-2|-|few
CASKVAGGLETQYF
TGTGCCAGCAAGGTCGCTGGGGGCTTGGAGACCCAGTACTTC
>TRBJ1-5|TRBV3-1|TRBD1|few
CASSHTGGVSQPQHF
TGTGCCAGCAGCCACACAGGGGGAGTCAGTCAGCCCCAGCATTTT
>TRBJ1-2|TRBV6-1|-|once
CASKSPPVCGYTF
TGTGCCAGCAAATCGCCGCCAGTCTGTGGCTACACCTTC
>TRBJ2-1|TRBV11-2|-|few
CASSLDLRRGGTFF
TGTGCCAGCAGCTTAGATCTACGCCGGGGAGGTACGTTCTTC
>TRBJ1-2|TRBV10-2|-|-
CASSANRDYGYTF
TGCGCCAGCAGTGCAAACAGAGACTATGGCTACACCTTC
>TRBJ2-1|TRBV6-5|-|few
CASSPGYNEQFF
TGTGCCAGCAGCCCCGGCTACAATGAGCAGTTCTTC
>TRBJ1-6|TRBV6-2/TRBV6-3|-|-
CASTEPGLESPLHF
TGTGCCAGCACGGAACCAGGTTTGGAATCACCCCTCCACTTT
>TRBJ2-1|TRBV20-1|TRBD2|-
CSARGGRAHNEQFF
TGCAGTGCTAGAGGGGGGAGGGCTCACAATGAGCAGTTCTTC
>TRBJ2-7|TRBV5-1|-|few
CASSIDSEQYF
TGCGCCAGCAGCATCGACAGTGAGCAGTACTTC
>TRBJ2-7|TRBV4-2|-|-
CASSQERGHYEQYF
TGTGCCAGCAGCCAAGAACGGGGGCACTACGAGCAGTACTTC
>TRBJ2-4|TRBV6-5|TRBD2|-
CASSTRGARAKNIQYF
TGTGCCAGCAGCACGCGGGGGGCTAGGGCCAAAAACATTCAGTACTTC
>TRBJ2-1|TRBV12-3/TRBV12-4|-|-
CASSASGSIYNEQFF
TGTGCCAGCAGCGCCTCGGGCAGCATCTACAATGAGCAGTTCTTC
>TRBJ2-1|TRBV6-2/TRBV6-3|TRBD2|-
CASTPVPGLAGGRYNEQFF
TGTGCCAGCACTCCGGTCCCGGGACTAGCGGGGGGGCGCTACAATGAGCAGTTCTTC
>TRBJ2-7|TRBV12-3/TRBV12-4|-|-
CASKLTGYEQYF
TGTGCCAGCAAGCTGACAGGATACGAGCAGTACTTC
>TRBJ1-2|TRBV7-2|-|-
CASSDPGCGYTF
TGTGCCAGCAGCGACCCAGGGTGTGGCTACACCTTC
>TRBJ2-1|TRBV7-3|TRBD2|-
CASSLNLAGDNEQFF
TGTGCCAGCAGCTTAAACCTAGCGGGAGACAATGAGCAGTTCTTC
>TRBJ2-2|TRBV4-3|-|-
CASSQDPGTGELFF
TGCGCCAGCAGCCAAGATCCGGGTACCGGGGAGCTGTTTTTT
>TRBJ2-3|TRBV18|-|many
CASSPGTLNTDTQYF
TGTGCCAGCTCACCCGGGACCTTAAACACAGATACGCAGTATTTT
>TRBJ2-7|TRBV30|-|many
CAWSVGGPYEQYF
TGTGCCTGGAGTGTTGGGGGACCCTACGAGCAGTACTTC